This paragraph covers one T cell receptor beta chain sequence. The data derive from a study of blood T cell repertoires in COVID-19. In the original analysis: Estimates of nucleated cell counts were drawn from the amplification of reference gene primers. Method: immunoSEQ multiplex PCR; TCRdb's copy keeps in-frame clones and lacks some. V, J and clone size were drawn from that table, and D and trimming were deduced from the DNA. The table lists around 140,000 clones, 80% of them singletons. Trimming removed 5 bases from V and 4 bases from J, with 11 bases in between. Germline lookup yields CDR1 LNHDA and CDR2 SQIVND (reference sequence). This CDR3 spans 13 amino acids.

This receptor was identified in an older man who had recovered from COVID-19. V is TRBV19 and J is TRBJ2-5; D is possibly TRBD2 (5 bases). The sample comprised peripheral blood. The CDR3 coding sequence is TGTGCCAGTAGTTCCGGGAAAACAGAGACCCAGTACTTC. Its protein product is CASSSGKTETQYF.